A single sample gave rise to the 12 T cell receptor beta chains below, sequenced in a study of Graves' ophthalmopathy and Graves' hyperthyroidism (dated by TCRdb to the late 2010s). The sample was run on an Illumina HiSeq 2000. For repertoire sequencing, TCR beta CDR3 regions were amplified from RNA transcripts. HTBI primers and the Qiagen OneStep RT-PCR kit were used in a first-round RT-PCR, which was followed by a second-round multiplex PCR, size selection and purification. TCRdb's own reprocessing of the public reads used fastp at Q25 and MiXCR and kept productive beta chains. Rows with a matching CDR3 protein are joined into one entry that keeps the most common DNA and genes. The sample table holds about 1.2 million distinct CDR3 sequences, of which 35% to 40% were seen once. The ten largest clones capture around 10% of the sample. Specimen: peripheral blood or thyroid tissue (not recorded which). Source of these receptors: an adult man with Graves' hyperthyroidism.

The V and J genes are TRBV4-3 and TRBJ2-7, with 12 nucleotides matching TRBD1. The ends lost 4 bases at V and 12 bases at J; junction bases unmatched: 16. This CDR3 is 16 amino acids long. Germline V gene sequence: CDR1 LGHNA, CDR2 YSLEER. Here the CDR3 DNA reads TGCGCCAGCAGCCCAACTTTGGGGACAGGGGGCGCAAGACGGTACTTC. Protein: CASSPTLGTGGARRYF.

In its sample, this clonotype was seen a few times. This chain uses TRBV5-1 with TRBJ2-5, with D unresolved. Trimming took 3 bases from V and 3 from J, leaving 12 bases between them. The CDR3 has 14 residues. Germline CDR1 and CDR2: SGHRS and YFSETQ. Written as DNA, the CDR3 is TGCGCCAGCAGCTCCCCCCACAGAAAAGAGACCCAGTACTTC. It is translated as CASSSPHRKETQYF. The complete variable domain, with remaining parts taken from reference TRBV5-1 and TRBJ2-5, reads KAGVTQTPRYLIKTRGQQVTLSCSPISGHRSVSWYQQTPGQGLQFLFEYFSETQRNKGNFPGRFSGRQFSNSRSEMNVSTLELGDSALYLCASSSPHRKETQYFGPGTRLLVL.

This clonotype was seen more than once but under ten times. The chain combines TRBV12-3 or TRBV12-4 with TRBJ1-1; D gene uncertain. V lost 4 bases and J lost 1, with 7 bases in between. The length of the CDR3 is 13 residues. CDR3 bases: TGTGCCAGCAGTTACACACAGAACACTGAAGCTTTCTTT. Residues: CASSYTQNTEAFF.

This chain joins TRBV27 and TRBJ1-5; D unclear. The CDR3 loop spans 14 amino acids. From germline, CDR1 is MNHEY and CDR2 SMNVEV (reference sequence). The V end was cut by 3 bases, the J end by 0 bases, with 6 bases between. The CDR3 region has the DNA TGTGCCAGCAGTTTGGCAATTAGCAATCAGCCCCAGCATTTT. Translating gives CASSLAISNQPQHF.

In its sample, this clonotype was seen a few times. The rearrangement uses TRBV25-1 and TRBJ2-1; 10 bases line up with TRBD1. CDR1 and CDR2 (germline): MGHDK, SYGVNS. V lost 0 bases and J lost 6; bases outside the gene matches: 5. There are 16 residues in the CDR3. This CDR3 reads CASSEYRGTGANEQFF. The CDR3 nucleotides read TGTGCCAGCAGTGAATATCGTGGGACAGGGGCCAATGAGCAGTTCTTC.

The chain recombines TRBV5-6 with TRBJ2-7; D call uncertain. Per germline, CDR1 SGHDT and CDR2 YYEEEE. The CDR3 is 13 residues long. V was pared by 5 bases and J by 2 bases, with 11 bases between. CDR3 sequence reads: CASREMGTYEQYF. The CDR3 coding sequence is TGTGCCAGCAGGGAAATGGGAACCTACGAGCAGTACTTC. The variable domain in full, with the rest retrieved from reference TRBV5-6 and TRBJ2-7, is DAGVTQSPTHLIKTRGQQVTLRCSPKSGHDTVSWYQQALGQGPQFIFQYYEEEERQRGNFPDRFSGHQFPNYSSELNVNALLLGDSALYLCASREMGTYEQYFGPGTRLTVT.

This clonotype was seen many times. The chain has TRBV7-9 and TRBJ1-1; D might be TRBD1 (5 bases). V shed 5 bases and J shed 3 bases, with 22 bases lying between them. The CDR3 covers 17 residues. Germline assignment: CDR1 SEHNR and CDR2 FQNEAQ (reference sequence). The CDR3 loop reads CASSPPGGGLGDTEAFF. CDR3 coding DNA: TGTGCCAGCAGCCCACCTGGCGGGGGACTCGGGGACACTGAAGCTTTCTTT. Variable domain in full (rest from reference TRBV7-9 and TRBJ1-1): DTGVSQNPRHKITKRGQNVTFRCDPISEHNRLYWYRQTLGQGPEFLTYFQNEAQLEKSRLLSDRFSAERPKGSFSTLEIQRTEQGDSAMYLCASSPPGGGLGDTEAFFGQGTRLTVV.

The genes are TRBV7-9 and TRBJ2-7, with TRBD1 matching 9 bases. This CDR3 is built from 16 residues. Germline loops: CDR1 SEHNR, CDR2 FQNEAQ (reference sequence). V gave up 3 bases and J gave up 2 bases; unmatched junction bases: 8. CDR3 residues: CASSLTGTGYTYEQYF. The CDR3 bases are TGTGCCAGCAGCTTGACCGGGACAGGGTACACCTACGAGCAGTACTTC.

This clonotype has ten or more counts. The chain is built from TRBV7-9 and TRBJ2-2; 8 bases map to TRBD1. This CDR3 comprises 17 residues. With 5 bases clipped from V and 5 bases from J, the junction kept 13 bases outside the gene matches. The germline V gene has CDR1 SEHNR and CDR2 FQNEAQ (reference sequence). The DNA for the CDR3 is TGTGCCAGCAGCGCACCTCAGGGGGCGCTGAGGACCGGGGAGCTGTTTTTT. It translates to CASSAPQGALRTGELFF. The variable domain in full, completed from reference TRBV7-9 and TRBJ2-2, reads DTGVSQNPRHKITKRGQNVTFRCDPISEHNRLYWYRQTLGQGPEFLTYFQNEAQLEKSRLLSDRFSAERPKGSFSTLEIQRTEQGDSAMYLCASSAPQGALRTGELFFGEGSRLTVL.

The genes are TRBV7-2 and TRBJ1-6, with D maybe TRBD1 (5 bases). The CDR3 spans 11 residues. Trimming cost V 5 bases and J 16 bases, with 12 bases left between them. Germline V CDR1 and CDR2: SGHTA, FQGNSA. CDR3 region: CASSRAGGLHF. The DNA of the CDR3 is TGTGCCAGCAGCCGAGCGGGGGGGCTCCACTTT.

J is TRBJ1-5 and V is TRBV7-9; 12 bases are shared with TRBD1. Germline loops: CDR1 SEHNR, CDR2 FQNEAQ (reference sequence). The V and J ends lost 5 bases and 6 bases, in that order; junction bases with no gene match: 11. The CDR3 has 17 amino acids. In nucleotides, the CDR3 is TGTGCCAGCAGCCCGGGACAGGGGGCCTGGCGAGGTCAGCCCCAGCATTTT. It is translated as CASSPGQGAWRGQPQHF.

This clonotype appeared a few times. The CDR3 region has the DNA TGTGCCAGCAGTTGGCCGCAGCAGGGTCACTATGGCTACACCTTC. Its protein is CASSWPQQGHYGYTF. This chain connects TRBV28 to TRBJ1-2, with a tentative D call TRBD1 (5 bases). The CDR3 sequence is 15 residues long. The V end lost 4 bases, the J end lost 3 bases, and 15 bases lay between the germline ends. Germline-derived CDR1 and CDR2 are MDHEN and SYDVKM.